This is a list of T cell receptor beta chains from one sample in a study of cytomegalovirus exposure and HLA in healthy donors. The table came from immunoSEQ multiplex PCR; TCRdb's copy has only in-frame clones and leaves some out. This table holds approximately 38,000 clones. The sequenced sample consisted of PBMCs. The receptors derive from a man between 35 and 55 years old in good health and CMV-seropositive. Both conserved end residues are part of each CDR3. D genes are given only for firm matches.

CDR3 DNA | CDR3 protein | V gene | D gene | J gene
TGTGCCTGGAGCGGGACAGGGGACACCGGGGAGCTGTTTTTT | CAWSGTGDTGELFF | TRBV30 | TRBD1 | TRBJ2-2
TGTGCCAGCAGCGTAGCGACGACAGGGATGAACACTGAAGCTTTCTTT | CASSVATTGMNTEAFF | TRBV9 | TRBD1 | TRBJ1-1
TGTGCCAGCAGACCCCCGACAGGGGGGGCCTACGAGCAGTACTTC | CASRPPTGGAYEQYF | TRBV28 | TRBD1 | TRBJ2-7
TGTGCCAGCAGCTTGGCGGTGAACACTGAAGCTTTCTTT | CASSLAVNTEAFF | TRBV5-4 | NA | TRBJ1-1
TGTGCCAGCGGAGACGTGCCAGGGCGCGGTCTCTATGGCTACACCTTC | CASGDVPGRGLYGYTF | TRBV2 | NA | TRBJ1-2
TGTGCCAGTAGCCCAGGGGGCACTGAAGCTTTCTTT | CASSPGGTEAFF | TRBV19 | TRBD1 | TRBJ1-1
TGTGCCAGCAGCTTGGATGTTGGGACAGTAGGACTCTCTGGGGCCAACGTCCTGACTTTC | CASSLDVGTVGLSGANVLTF | TRBV5-8 | TRBD1 | TRBJ2-6
TGTGCCAGCAGCGGATGGACTAGCACAGATACGCAGTATTTT | CASSGWTSTDTQYF | TRBV5-5 | NA | TRBJ2-3
TGTGCCATCAGTAGGGGGACTAGCCAAAACACCGGGGAGCTGTTTTTT | CAISRGTSQNTGELFF | TRBV10-3 | TRBD2 | TRBJ2-2
TGTGCCAGCAGTGAGGACTCCGGGACAGGCTTTAGCTCTGGAAACACCATATATTTT | CASSEDSGTGFSSGNTIYF | TRBV6-1 | TRBD1 | TRBJ1-3
TGTGCCAGCTCACCATCCAGGGACTACGAGCAGTACTTC | CASSPSRDYEQYF | TRBV18 | NA | TRBJ2-7
TGTGCCAGCAGCTTAGGGTCTGAGAGAGATACGCAGTATTTT | CASSLGSERDTQYF | TRBV7-9 | NA | TRBJ2-3
TGTGCCACCAGCTCGACAGGACTCACCCTCACAGATACGCAGTATTTT | CATSSTGLTLTDTQYF | TRBV15 | NA | TRBJ2-3
TGTGCCAGCAGCTTGGTACAGGGAGGGAAGAGCAATCAGCCCCAACATTTT | CASSLVQGGKSNQPQHF | TRBV5-8 | NA | TRBJ1-5
TGTGCCAGCAGAGGACTGGAGAAAGAGACCCAGTACTTC | CASRGLEKETQYF | TRBV7-9 | NA | TRBJ2-5
TGTGCCAGTAGTATATCGGGACAGTTAGGCTACACTGAAGCTTTCTTT | CASSISGQLGYTEAFF | TRBV19 | TRBD1 | TRBJ1-1